The 20 T cell receptor beta chains presented below share a single source sample, sequenced in a study of T cell responses to AZD1222 COVID-19 vaccine. Data came from immunoSEQ multiplex PCR; TCRdb stores just in-frame clones and leaves some out. This sample has under 75,000 clones, with about 90% found just once. Sample: peripheral blood, taken on day 0 of AZD1222 vaccination. These receptors all come from an adult in good health.

This chain joins TRBV5-1 and TRBJ2-1; D may correspond to TRBD1 or TRBD2 (5 bases each). Trimming took 3 bases from V and 0 from J, leaving 13 bases between them. The CDR3 runs 16 residues. Germline CDR1 reads SGHRS; CDR2 reads YFSETQ. DNA for the CDR3: TGCGCCAGCAGCTCGGGACCAGACTCCTCCTACAATGAGCAGTTCTTC. It translates to CASSSGPDSSYNEQFF.

Concerning this clone: At one end, the junction sequence differs from germline, possibly due to a read error. The chain couples TRBV7-7 to TRBJ2-1, with TRBD2 matching over 11 bases. CDR1 and CDR2 from the germline V gene are SSHAT and FNYEAQ (reference sequence). CDR3 size: 15 residues. CDR3 in DNA: TGTGCTAGCAGCTCCAATAGCGGGGGGGCCGGTGAGCAGTTCTTC. As protein: CASSSNSGGAGEQFF.

The chain has TRBV11-2 and TRBJ2-1; D possibly uses TRBD1 or TRBD2 (5 bases each). In germline, CDR1 is SGHAT, CDR2 FQNNGV. CDR3 length: 15 residues. Trimming pared 5 bases from V and 4 bases from J, leaving 15 bases between. The CDR3 coding sequence is TGTGCCAGCAGCCCCGGGACCGACTTTTACAATGAGCAGTTCTTC. Translated, it gives CASSPGTDFYNEQFF.

On this clone: Other nucleotide sequences from this sample produce the same CDR3. The genes are TRBV5-1 and TRBJ1-1, with D hard to call. V was clipped by 0 bases and J by 0 bases, with 3 bases between them. Per the germline V gene, CDR1 is SGHRS and CDR2 is YFSETQ. CDR3 length: 13 amino acids. In nucleotides, the CDR3 is TGCGCCAGCAGCTTGGATATGAACACTGAAGCTTTCTTT. Translation gives CASSLDMNTEAFF.

This rearrangement joins TRBV7-9 to TRBJ2-3; TRBD2 agrees at 9 bases. With V trimmed by 5 bases and J by 3 bases, 9 bases remained unmatched. The length of the CDR3 is 16 residues. Germline V lookup: CDR1 SEHNR, CDR2 FQNEAQ (reference sequence). As DNA, the CDR3 is TGTGCCAGCAGCCCGTTTTTAGCGGGAGAAACAGATACGCAGTATTTT. The encoded protein is CASSPFLAGETDTQYF.

This chain links TRBV5-4 with TRBJ1-3, with D unresolved. This CDR3 has 14 amino acids. Germline V CDR1 and CDR2: SGHNT, YYREEE (reference sequence). Trimming left V 0 bases short and J 2 bases short, with 6 bases between. The CDR3 DNA reads TGTGCCAGCAGCTTGGATAATACTGGAAACACCATATATTTT. This codes for CASSLDNTGNTIYF.

This clone has only a few counts. V usage is TRBV7-9 and J usage is TRBJ2-1, with 14 bases lining up with TRBD2. CDR1 is SEHNR and CDR2 is FQNEAQ in the germline V gene (reference sequence). The CDR3 is 19 residues long. The V and J ends lost 4 bases and 8 bases, in that order; junction bases with no gene match: 16. The CDR3 DNA reads TGTGCCAGCAGCTCCACGACCGGGACTAGCGGGGGAAGTGTACATGAGCAGTTCTTC. Amino acids: CASSSTTGTSGGSVHEQFF.

The chain combines TRBV7-9 with TRBJ1-1, with TRBD1 matching 7 bases. Unmatched junction bases numbered 8, after V lost 3 bases and J lost 4 bases. Germline V lookup: CDR1 SEHNR, CDR2 FQNEAQ (reference sequence). The CDR3 runs 15 residues. The CDR3 nucleotides read TGTGCCAGCAGCTTCACCAGACAGGGAGGCACTGAAGCTTTCTTT. Its translation is CASSFTRQGGTEAFF. Together with reference TRBV7-9 and TRBJ1-1, the CDR3 gives the full variable domain: DTGVSQNPRHKITKRGQNVTFRCDPISEHNRLYWYRQTLGQGPEFLTYFQNEAQLEKSRLLSDRFSAERPKGSFSTLEIQRTEQGDSAMYLCASSFTRQGGTEAFFGQGTRLTVV.

The chain employs TRBV6-5 and TRBJ1-3; D gene uncertain. Germline V gene sequence: CDR1 MNHEY, CDR2 SVGAGI. The V end lost 6 bases, the J end lost 4 bases, and 13 bases lay between the germline ends. CDR3 length equals 14 residues. The CDR3 loop is CASSAGKHGNTIYF. DNA for the CDR3: TGTGCCAGCAGCGCCGGGAAACACGGAAACACCATATATTTT.

The chain uses TRBV21-1 and TRBJ2-2; TRBD1 is the table's D call and was not checked against the DNA. TRBV21-1 is deemed a pseudogene. This CDR3 comprises 19 residues. In DNA, the CDR3 is TGTGCCAGCAGAAACTTTGGACAGGCTAAATTCGCGAACACCGGGGAGCTGTTTTTT. Protein sequence: CASRNFGQAKFANTGELFF.

The chain recombines TRBV14 with TRBJ2-7; D unclear. The CDR3 runs to 14 residues. The ends were cut back, 4 bases at V and 6 bases at J, with 16 bases in the middle. Germline V gene data show CDR1 as SGHDN and CDR2 as FVKESK. The CDR3 here is CASSPALGSAEQYF. The CDR3 DNA sequence: TGTGCCAGCAGCCCGGCGCTGGGGTCCGCCGAGCAGTACTTC. Together with reference TRBV14 and TRBJ2-7, the CDR3 gives the full variable domain: EAGVTQFPSHSVIEKGQTVTLRCDPISGHDNLYWYRRVMGKEIKFLLHFVKESKQDESGMPNNRFLAERTGGTYSTLKVQPAELEDSGVYFCASSPALGSAEQYFGPGTRLTVT.

The chain carries TRBV30 and TRBJ1-1; D ambiguous. Germline V gene lookup returns CDR1 GTSNPN and CDR2 SVGIG (reference sequence). Trimming stripped 2 bases from V and 1 base from J, with 11 bases between. CDR3 size: 14 residues. The CDR3, as DNA: TGTGCCTGGAGTTCCAGATTAGGGAACACTGAAGCTTTCTTT. It codes for CAWSSRLGNTEAFF.

The rearrangement uses TRBV27 and TRBJ2-3; weak D call: TRBD1 (5 bases). Germline lookup yields CDR1 MNHEY and CDR2 SMNVEV (reference sequence). The CDR3 consists of 15 residues. The V end lost 0 bases, the J end lost 5 bases, and 12 bases lay between the germline ends. The CDR3 loop is CASSLSMAGLDTQYF. The DNA of the CDR3 is TGTGCCAGCAGTTTATCGATGGCAGGGTTAGATACGCAGTATTTT.

The V call is TRBV4-3, the J call TRBJ2-5; no clear D. V lost 3 bases and J lost 5, with 16 bases in between. Looked up from germline, CDR1 is LGHNA and CDR2 is YSLEER. The CDR3 length is 15 residues. Here the CDR3 DNA reads TGCGCCAGCAGCCAGGCACACCCCGGAGTGGAGACCCAGTACTTC. It codes for CASSQAHPGVETQYF.

The rearrangement links TRBV19 to TRBJ2-5, with 11 bases aligning to TRBD2. V shed 5 bases, J shed 2 bases, and the junction held 4 bases outside the gene matches. The CDR3 has 15 amino acids. CDR1 LNHDA and CDR2 SQIVND come from the germline V gene (reference sequence). The CDR3: CASSPRTSGQETQYF. The DNA of the CDR3 is TGTGCCAGTAGTCCCAGGACTAGCGGGCAAGAGACCCAGTACTTC.

V and J are TRBV19 and TRBJ1-1; 7 positions match TRBD1. The V gene end was trimmed by 4 bases and the J gene end by 13 bases; junction bases not matched to a gene: 12. The CDR3 consists of 13 residues. In germline, CDR1 is LNHDA, CDR2 SQIVND (reference sequence). The CDR3 region is CASSTRQGRWGFF. The CDR3 coding sequence is TGTGCCAGTAGTACGAGACAGGGAAGGTGGGGTTTCTTT.

The CDR3: CASSGRLAGGETQYF. As DNA, the CDR3 is TGTGCCAGCAGCGGTCGATTAGCGGGCGGAGAGACCCAGTACTTC. The V and J genes are TRBV7-6 and TRBJ2-5; 7 bases line up with TRBD2. Unmatched junction bases numbered 10, after V lost 5 bases and J lost 4 bases. This CDR3 is 15 amino acids long. In germline, CDR1 is SGHVS, CDR2 FNYEAQ.

This rearrangement joins TRBV19 to TRBJ1-3, with 9 bases matching TRBD1. Germline CDR1 and CDR2: LNHDA and SQIVND (reference sequence). V was pared by 9 bases and J by 0 bases, with 3 bases of the junction left unmatched. This CDR3 is 14 amino acids long. The CDR3 region has the DNA TGTGCCAGCCGGGGACAGGGCTCTGGAAACACCATATATTTT. It codes for CASRGQGSGNTIYF.

This sequence joins TRBV12-3 or TRBV12-4 and TRBJ2-3; no definite D call. V lost 6 bases and J 3 bases, leaving 10 bases between the germline ends. The length of the CDR3 is 13 residues. The CDR3 DNA sequence: TGTGCCAGCAGCCCTCTTAATACAGATACGCAGTATTTT. It yields the protein CASSPLNTDTQYF.

The chain employs TRBV6-2 or TRBV6-3 and TRBJ2-6; TRBD2 matches at 9 bases. The germline gives CDR1 MNHEY, CDR2 SVGEGT. V gave up 2 bases and J gave up 0 bases; unmatched junction bases: 2. The CDR3 consists of 17 residues. The CDR3 sequence: CASSYGTSSSGANVLTF. The CDR3 nucleotides are TGTGCCAGCAGTTACGGGACTAGCTCCTCTGGGGCCAACGTCCTGACTTTC.